The sequence of this T cell receptor beta chain was determined in a study of CD8 T cells in Susac syndrome. An amount of RNA that ranged from roughly 0.5 to 1 ug was reverse transcribed with random hexamers. In TCRdb, the immunoSEQ multiplex PCR reads were re-called with MiXCR into one record per CDR3 protein. The sample consists of around 220,000 distinct CDR3 sequences, 80% to 95% of them appearing once. The ends were cut back, 5 bases at V and 6 bases at J, with 21 bases in the middle. CDR1 and CDR2 from the germline V gene are SEHNR and FQNEAQ (reference sequence). The CDR3 length is 16 residues.

Source material: CD8+ T cells from PBMCs. This chain joins TRBV7-9 and TRBJ2-3; D not certain. The TCR sequence derives from a human donor with multiple sclerosis. CDR3 loop: CASSIAATTEHDTQYF. The CDR3 DNA is TGTGCCAGCAGCATCGCTGCCACTACCGAGCACGATACGCAGTATTTT.